This record looks at one T cell receptor (beta chain) sequence and its context. Its antigen remains unknown. The CDR3 totals 13 residues. V was clipped by 10 bases and J by 4 bases; unmatched bases: 8. CDR1 MNHEY and CDR2 SVGAGI come from the germline V gene. The sample comes from a study of graft-versus-host responses after intestinal transplantation. Study details: Recipients got multivisceral, liver-intestinal, or isolated intestinal transplants. All of the recipients had induction that used anti-thymocyte globulin, then tacrolimus and steroids for two to four years.

Profiling relied on immunoSEQ multiplex PCR, and the TCRdb table lists in-frame clones only, not all of them. The repertoire consists of roughly 100,000 clones, with approximately 93% occurring once and the leading ten covering more than 0.95%. Study-wide points: Recipient-marrow GvH clones were detected, some having first appeared in ileum or blood. With peak circulating GvH clone levels came an association with early post-transplant HvG declines.

This TCR came from a human donor who received an intestinal transplant. V is TRBV6-5 and J is TRBJ1-2, with 8 positions matching TRBD1. Sequencing used unstimulated CD8+ T cells sorted from spleen or lymph node cells, obtained before intestinal transplant. The CDR3 loop reads CATRQGFLYGYTF. For the CDR3, the DNA is TGTGCCACCCGACAGGGGTTCCTCTATGGCTACACCTTC.